This T cell receptor beta chain was retrieved from a study of lymphopenia after photon versus proton radiotherapy. Here immunoSEQ multiplex PCR was the method, and the copy in TCRdb shows in-frame clones only, minus some. The table records 8,000 or so clones, 85% to 90% of them present only once. V was trimmed by 2 bases and J by 8 bases, leaving 15 bases between them. The length of the CDR3 is 14 residues. Germline V gene data show CDR1 as MNHEY and CDR2 as SVGAGI. The gene calls are TRBV6-5 and TRBJ1-2; D is perhaps TRBD1 (5 bases). The specimen was peripheral blood, collected from a patient treated with photon-based radiotherapy. The sequence came from an elderly man with cholangiocarcinoma. The CDR3 reads CASSYTAQGRGYTF. CDR3 sequence (DNA): TGTGCCAGCAGTTACACTGCGCAGGGTAGGGGCTACACCTTC.